What follows are 24 T cell receptor beta chains derived from one specimen sequenced in a study of shared clonotypes between healthy human individuals. Generated by immunoSEQ multiplex PCR, the TCRdb table keeps only in-frame clones and is missing some. The table shows 2 million to 2.5 million clones, with 85% to 95% occurring only once. Sequencing used naive CD4+ T cells from PBMCs. Subset reported: CD45RA+ positively selected. These receptors originate from a man aged 18 to 29 in good health. Some clones in this sample may be carry-over from other donors' samples.

This chain uses TRBV7-3 with TRBJ2-2, with 9 positions matching TRBD2. After removal of 0 bases from V and 3 bases from J, the junction contained 8 bases not matched to a gene. This CDR3 spans 18 amino acids. CDR1 and CDR2 from the germline V gene are SGHTA and FQGTGA. The CDR3 DNA is TGTGCCAGCAGCTTAACAGCGGGGGGCAGTCCCCACACCGGGGAGCTGTTTTTT. It translates to CASSLTAGGSPHTGELFF.

This clone was seen a single time. The J gene is TRBJ1-4, the V gene TRBV4-1; 8 bases align to TRBD1. Germline V gives CDR1 MGHRA, CDR2 YSYEKL. J was trimmed by 0 bases and V by 4 bases; bases with no gene match: 7. The CDR3 is 17 amino acids. The CDR3 here is CASSPGQGMTTNEKLFF. The CDR3 nucleotides read TGCGCCAGCAGCCCCGGACAGGGTATGACAACTAATGAAAAACTGTTTTTT.

The chain joins TRBV7-6 to TRBJ2-5; D possibly corresponds to TRBD2 (6 bases). The CDR3 extends over 13 amino acids. V was trimmed by 7 bases and J by 5 bases, leaving 14 bases between them. CDR1 SGHVS and CDR2 FNYEAQ come from the germline V gene. CDR3 loop: CASTGGTTETQYF. The DNA for the CDR3 is TGTGCCAGCACCGGGGGAACGACGGAGACCCAGTACTTC. The full variable domain, completed using reference TRBV7-6 and TRBJ2-5, is GAGVSQSPRYKVTKRGQDVALRCDPISGHVSLYWYRQALGQGPEFLTYFNYEAQQDKSGLPNDRFSAERPEGSISTLTIQRTEQRDSAMYRCASTGGTTETQYFGPGTRLLVL.

This rearrangement joins TRBV5-1 to TRBJ2-5; the match to TRBD2 covers 10 bases. CDR3 size: 16 residues. V lost 0 bases, J lost 4 bases, and 6 bases stayed unmatched. Germline lookup yields CDR1 SGHRS and CDR2 YFSETQ. CDR3 DNA: TGCGCCAGCAGCTTGGGGTCCCTAGCGGGAGTAGAGACCCAGTACTTC. This codes for CASSLGSLAGVETQYF.

V gene TRBV5-4 combines with J gene TRBJ2-3, with 10 nucleotides matching TRBD2. This CDR3 comprises 16 residues. The ends lost 4 bases at V and 3 bases at J; junction bases unmatched: 8. CDR1 SGHNT and CDR2 YYREEE come from the germline V gene (reference sequence). CDR3: CASSGGGLAPTDTQYF. CDR3 sequence (DNA): TGTGCCAGCAGCGGGGGGGGACTAGCGCCAACAGATACGCAGTATTTT. The whole variable domain, filled in from reference TRBV5-4 and TRBJ2-3, reads ETGVTQSPTHLIKTRGQQVTLRCSSQSGHNTVSWYQQALGQGPQFIFQYYREEENGRGNFPPRFSGLQFPNYSSELNVNALELDDSALYLCASSGGGLAPTDTQYFGPGTRLTVL.

The CDR3 DNA reads as TGTGCCAGCAGTGAAGCGCGGGGGACAGGGAAGACCCAGTACTTC. Its translation: CASSEARGTGKTQYF. The V gene is TRBV2, the J gene TRBJ2-5; 9 bases fit TRBD1. V lost 0 bases to trimming and J lost 6 bases; unmatched junction nucleotides: 5. The CDR3 has 15 amino acids. Germline V gene lookup returns CDR1 SNHLY and CDR2 FYNNEI.

V is TRBV30 and J is TRBJ2-5, with D possibly being TRBD2 (6 bases). Germline CDR1 and CDR2: GTSNPN and SVGIG (reference sequence). There are 13 residues in the CDR3. Trimming stripped 4 bases from V and 7 bases from J, with 16 bases between. The CDR3 spells CAWTPGPGVTQYF. CDR3 DNA: TGTGCCTGGACCCCTGGCCCGGGAGTGACCCAGTACTTC. Full variable domain (remainder filled in from reference TRBV30 and TRBJ2-5): SQTIHQWPATLVQPVGSPLSLECTVEGTSNPNLYWYRQAAGRGLQLLFYSVGIGQISSEVPQNLSASRPQDRQFILSSKKLLLSDSGFYLCAWTPGPGVTQYFGPGTRLLVL.

The chain combines TRBV6-6 with TRBJ2-7; D ambiguous. V lost 0 bases and J 4 bases, leaving 10 bases between the germline ends. CDR3 length equals 14 residues. Germline V gene lookup returns CDR1 MNHNY and CDR2 SVGAGI (reference sequence). The CDR3 DNA reads as TGTGCCAGCAGTTACTCGAGTGCCGGTTACGAGCAGTACTTC. It codes for CASSYSSAGYEQYF.

This clone was counted once. The CDR3 reads CASSPPAGGPRDTQYF. As DNA, the CDR3 is TGCGCCAGCAGTCCCCCAGCGGGAGGGCCAAGAGATACGCAGTATTTT. The gene calls are TRBV5-1 and TRBJ2-3; 10 bases agree with TRBD2. Trimming took 5 bases from V and 5 from J; bases not matched to a gene: 11. The CDR3 length is 16 residues. Germline loops: CDR1 SGHRS, CDR2 YFSETQ. Together with reference TRBV5-1 and TRBJ2-3, the CDR3 gives the full variable domain: KAGVTQTPRYLIKTRGQQVTLSCSPISGHRSVSWYQQTPGQGLQFLFEYFSETQRNKGNFPGRFSGRQFSNSRSEMNVSTLELGDSALYLCASSPPAGGPRDTQYFGPGTRLTVL.

The rearrangement links TRBV30 to TRBJ2-1; TRBD1 matches at 8 bases. The CDR3 runs to 13 residues. The V segment lost 4 bases and the J segment 2 bases; nucleotides outside the gene matches: 1. Germline V gives CDR1 GTSNPN, CDR2 SVGIG (reference sequence). The CDR3: CAWKQGAYNEQFF. Here the CDR3 DNA reads TGTGCCTGGAAACAGGGGGCCTACAATGAGCAGTTCTTC.

This chain uses TRBV11-1 with TRBJ2-1; a weak D match, TRBD2 (5 bases). This CDR3 contains 12 residues. The V gene's germline CDR1 is SGHAT and CDR2 FQDESV (reference sequence). V was shortened by 5 bases and J by 4 bases, with 6 bases between the two germline ends. Written as DNA, the CDR3 is TGTGCCAGCAGCCGGGGTTACAATGAGCAGTTCTTC. Residues: CASSRGYNEQFF. Complete variable domain (other parts from reference TRBV11-1 and TRBJ2-1): EAEVAQSPRYKITEKSQAVAFWCDPISGHATLYWYRQILGQGPELLVQFQDESVVDDSQLPKDRFSAERLKGVDSTLKIQPAELGDSAMYLCASSRGYNEQFFGPGTRLTVL.

The chain carries TRBV5-6 and TRBJ2-6; the D gene is possibly TRBD2 (5 bases). The germline V gene has CDR1 SGHDT and CDR2 YYEEEE. The CDR3 totals 18 residues. The V end lost 4 bases, the J end lost 0 bases, and 17 bases lay between the germline ends. CDR3 in amino acids: CASSLRVGAYSGANVLTF. The CDR3 nucleotides read TGTGCCAGCAGCCTGCGGGTCGGAGCCTACTCTGGGGCCAACGTCCTGACTTTC.

As for this clone: Other DNA sequences in the sample encode the same CDR3. The chain has TRBV6-6 and TRBJ1-5; D uncertain. Trimming pared 3 bases from V and 7 bases from J, leaving 10 bases between. The CDR3 spans 13 residues. CDR1 and CDR2 (germline): MNHNY, SVGAGI (reference sequence). In DNA, the CDR3 is TGTGCCAGCAGTTATGGGGTTAACCAGCCCCAGCATTTT. Residues: CASSYGVNQPQHF.

CDR3 in amino acids: CASKASGDTGELFF. The CDR3 nucleotides are TGTGCCAGCAAAGCATCAGGGGACACCGGGGAGCTGTTTTTT. This rearrangement joins TRBV7-9 to TRBJ2-2; tentative D call: TRBD1 (6 bases). The CDR3 loop spans 14 amino acids. V shed 7 bases and J shed 3 bases, with 12 bases lying between them. The germline gives CDR1 SEHNR, CDR2 FQNEAQ (reference sequence).

The V gene is TRBV29-1, the J gene TRBJ2-1, with TRBD2 as a possible D gene (7 bases). CDR1 is SQVTM, CDR2 ANQGSEA, per germline. This CDR3 is built from 14 residues. V shed 5 bases and J shed 5 bases, with 16 bases lying between them. Here the CDR3 reads CSVQGGARDNEQFF. CDR3 DNA sequence: TGCAGCGTTCAAGGGGGGGCACGGGACAATGAGCAGTTCTTC.

The chain links TRBV2 to TRBJ2-3; TRBD2 matches at 14 bases. The J segment lost 1 base and the V segment lost 9 bases, leaving 9 bases of the junction unmatched. This CDR3 comprises 17 residues. The V gene's germline CDR1 is SNHLY and CDR2 FYNNEI. The CDR3 DNA is TGTGCCAGTAAGGGACTAGCGGGAGTTGGCGGCACAGATACGCAGTATTTT. Translating it yields CASKGLAGVGGTDTQYF. The full variable domain, rest sourced from reference TRBV2 and TRBJ2-3, is EPEVTQTPSHQVTQMGQEVILRCVPISNHLYFYWYRQILGQKVEFLVSFYNNEISEKSEIFDDQFSVERPDGSNFTLKIRSTKLEDSAMYFCASKGLAGVGGTDTQYFGPGTRLTVL.

The chain combines TRBV7-9 with TRBJ1-3; TRBD1 matches at 7 bases. This CDR3 is built from 17 residues. V dropped 2 bases and J dropped 0; count of bases not matched to a gene: 7. In germline, CDR1 is SEHNR, CDR2 FQNEAQ (reference sequence). The CDR3 loop is CASSLPGQASSGNTIYF. CDR3 bases: TGTGCCAGCAGCTTACCCGGACAGGCCAGCTCTGGAAACACCATATATTTT. The full variable domain, in which reference TRBV7-9 and TRBJ1-3 provide the parts outside the CDR3, is DTGVSQNPRHKITKRGQNVTFRCDPISEHNRLYWYRQTLGQGPEFLTYFQNEAQLEKSRLLSDRFSAERPKGSFSTLEIQRTEQGDSAMYLCASSLPGQASSGNTIYFGEGSWLTVV.

Remarks on this clone: The junction and the germline gene differ at one end; a read error may be behind it. V gene TRBV7-3 combines with J gene TRBJ2-1; 8 nucleotides agree with TRBD2. Per the germline V gene, CDR1 is SGHTA and CDR2 is FQGTGA. This CDR3 is built from 16 residues. The CDR3 loop reads CASSPGGLAAYSEQFF. The CDR3 DNA reads as TGTGCCAGCAGCCCGGGGGGGCTAGCGGCCTACAGTGAGCAGTTCTTC.

The chain carries TRBV10-3 and TRBJ2-3; 8 nucleotides agree with TRBD2. The J segment lost 1 base and the V segment lost 10 bases, leaving 7 bases of the junction unmatched. This CDR3 contains 14 residues. CDR1 ENHRY and CDR2 SYGVKD come from the germline V gene. The CDR3 region has the DNA TGTGCCACCTCAGGACTAGCTGGCACAGATACGCAGTATTTT. Encoded protein: CATSGLAGTDTQYF.

The chain is built from TRBV6-5 and TRBJ2-5, with D perhaps TRBD1 (6 bases). The V and J ends lost 0 bases and 4 bases respectively, with 15 bases between them. In germline, CDR1 is MNHEY, CDR2 SVGAGI. The CDR3 is 16 residues long. The CDR3 DNA reads as TGTGCCAGCAGTTACTCGCCAGGGGTTGTCGGAGAGACCCAGTACTTC. Its protein is CASSYSPGVVGETQYF.

The chain combines TRBV27 with TRBJ1-5, with TRBD1 matching over 9 bases. This CDR3 spans 15 amino acids. Germline assignment: CDR1 MNHEY and CDR2 SMNVEV (reference sequence). After removal of 6 bases from V and 4 bases from J, the junction contained 7 bases not matched to a gene. The CDR3 loop reads CASRRTGAYNQPQHF. The CDR3 bases are TGTGCCAGCAGGAGGACAGGGGCATATAATCAGCCCCAGCATTTT.

This clone was seen once. The chain joins TRBV29-1 to TRBJ2-3; the match to TRBD2 covers 7 bases. The CDR3 sequence is 14 residues long. The germline V gene encodes CDR1 SQVTM and CDR2 ANQGSEA. The J segment lost 4 bases and the V segment lost 3 bases, leaving 7 bases of the junction unmatched. This CDR3 reads CSVEAGDSADTQYF. Written as DNA, the CDR3 is TGCAGCGTTGAGGCGGGAGACTCCGCAGATACGCAGTATTTT.

V gene TRBV5-4 combines with J gene TRBJ1-1; D may be TRBD1 (6 bases). The V gene's germline CDR1 is SGHNT and CDR2 YYREEE (reference sequence). The length of the CDR3 is 15 residues. V was clipped by 6 bases and J by 4 bases, with 19 bases between them. Here the CDR3 DNA reads TGTGCCAGCACGCGGGCGGAGGGGGGGCGCACTGAAGCTTTCTTT. Protein sequence: CASTRAEGGRTEAFF.

This clone was detected only once. The rearrangement uses TRBV7-8 and TRBJ1-5, with 7 bases lining up with TRBD1. CDR3 size: 19 residues. Germline trimming cut 1 base from V and 1 base from J; bases unmatched to any gene: 13. The V gene's germline CDR1 is SGHVS and CDR2 FQNEAQ. CDR3: CASSLGYRGKERSNQPQHF. The CDR3 region has the DNA TGTGCCAGCAGCTTAGGCTACAGGGGTAAGGAAAGGAGCAATCAGCCCCAGCATTTT. The full variable domain, rest sourced from reference TRBV7-8 and TRBJ1-5, is GAGVSQSPRYKVAKRGQDVALRCDPISGHVSLFWYQQALGQGPEFLTYFQNEAQLDKSGLPSDRFFAERPEGSVSTLKIQRTQQEDSAVYLCASSLGYRGKERSNQPQHFGDGTRLSIL.